This T cell receptor (beta chain) was sequenced in a study of blood T cells in healthy people across ages. Germline V gene data show CDR1 as LGHNA and CDR2 as YSLEER. J was trimmed by 7 bases and V by 1 base; bases with no gene match: 4. This CDR3 is 16 amino acids long. Drawing of peripheral blood yielded ten milliliters from each donor. Each sample yielded at least 6 micrograms of PBMC total RNA. Through a sample-barcoded 5' primer and a J-beta primer mix, a second PCR was run for roughly 6 to 12 cycles. A single record per CDR3 protein comes from TCRdb applying MiXCR to the 5' RACE reads. The sample yields hundreds of thousands of distinct CDR3 sequences, around 45% seen once.

The sequence was obtained from a man aged 55 to 70 in good health. Sequences were obtained from blood. The chain uses TRBV4-3 and TRBJ1-6; 10 nucleotides match TRBD1. CDR3 nucleotide sequence: TGCGCCAGCAGCCAAGGGATGGACAGGGGGAATTCACCCCTCCACTTT. Translation gives CASSQGMDRGNSPLHF.